The 17 T cell receptor delta chains below all came from one sample that was sequenced in a study of γδ T cells in repeated Plasmodium falciparum infection. Flow sorting of PBMC yielded separate Vgamma9/Vdelta2+ and Vdelta2-negative gammadelta T cell populations for bulk repertoire analysis. TCRdb reanalysed the multiplex PCR reads with CATT. The sample consists of around 86,000 delta-chain clones, more than 1.4% of them appearing once. Sample: gamma-delta T cells from blood. The receptor source for this set is a pool of human donors (malaria-infected and uninfected, not separated).

Many counts were recorded for this clone. The chain carries TRDV1 and TRDJ1; D call uncertain. Per germline, CDR1 TSWWSYY and CDR2 QGS. CDR3 length: 14 amino acids. The V and J ends lost 0 bases and 2 bases respectively, with 7 bases between them. CDR3 loop: CALGELCGTDKLIF. CDR3 sequence (DNA): TGTGCTCTTGGGGAACTATGTGGTACCGATAAACTCATCTTT.

At least ten counts were recorded for this clone. TCRdb's entry gives the protein of a much larger clone, which mismatches this DNA's translation at residue 13, likely from a read error; the protein reported here is translated from the DNA. The V and J genes are TRDV2 and TRDJ2; D is possibly TRDD3 (5 bases). Assignment of the J gene here rests on matching the DNA to germline, because TCRdb gives none. The CDR3 contains 16 residues. The germline V gene has CDR1 GEAIGNYY and CDR2 EKD. The CDR3 DNA reads as TGTGCCTGTGACATAATTGGGGTGGGAGAGACAGCACGACTCTTCTTT. This translates into CACDIIGVGETARLFF.

On this clone itself: The TCRdb record carries a much larger clone's protein, which differs from this DNA's translation at residue 3; a read error is the likely cause, and the protein listed here is the DNA translation. The CDR3 reads CAYDTVLGDTWDTRQMFF. The CDR3 DNA reads as TGTGCCTATGACACCGTACTGGGGGATACCTGGGACACCCGACAGATGTTTTTC. The gene calls are TRDV2 and TRDJ3; 11 bases agree with TRDD3. The CDR3 is 18 amino acids. Per germline, CDR1 GEAIGNYY and CDR2 EKD.

This clone was found a few times. This chain joins TRDV1 and TRDJ1; TRDD3 matches 10 bases. The J gene comes from matching the DNA to germline here; TCRdb lacks it. The CDR3 has 18 residues. V was pared by 1 base and J by 0 bases, with 8 bases of the junction left unmatched. From germline, CDR1 is TSWWSYY and CDR2 QGS. CDR3 DNA sequence: TGTGCTCTTGGGGAACGACGTACTGGGGGATTGTACACCGATAAACTCATCTTT. Translated: CALGERRTGGLYTDKLIF.

In regard to this clone: TCRdb's entry gives the protein of a much larger clone, which mismatches this DNA's translation at residue 9, likely from a read error; the protein reported here is translated from the DNA. CDR3 sequence reads: CALGERPTTYTGGFQGDKLIF. In nucleotides, the CDR3 is TGTGCTCTTGGGGAACGTCCTACGACCTATACTGGGGGATTTCAGGGGGATAAACTCATCTTT. This sequence joins TRDV1 and TRDJ1; 10 nucleotides line up with TRDD3. The V and J ends lost 1 base and 5 bases, in that order; junction bases with no gene match: 22. This CDR3 is built from 21 residues. Germline-derived CDR1 and CDR2 are TSWWSYY and QGS.

A remark on this clone: It differs at one base from a far larger clone, so likely a read error. This same CDR3 is encoded by further DNA sequences in the sample. This chain uses TRDV1 with TRDJ1; 10 bases line up with TRDD3. The CDR3 is 23 amino acids. Germline-derived CDR1 and CDR2 are TSWWSYY and QGS. V lost 2 bases and J lost 0; bases outside the gene matches: 24. This chain's CDR3 is CALGEVLAPLGGYPGPYTDKLIF. CDR3 coding DNA: TGTGCTCTTGGGGAAGTTCTGGCTCCCCTTGGGGGATACCCGGGGCCCTACACCGATAAACTCATCTTT.

This clone has a handful of counts. The mismatch at residue 15 between this DNA's translation and the TCRdb protein of a much larger clone likely reflects a read error; the protein shown is translated from the DNA. The chain uses TRDV1 and TRDJ1; 9 bases map to TRDD2. Looked up from germline, CDR1 is TSWWSYY and CDR2 is QGS. J was trimmed by 0 bases and V by 4 bases; bases with no gene match: 30. CDR3 size: 24 residues. The CDR3 DNA reads as TGTGCTCTTGGGGTCCAGCCCCCCTTCCTACGTCAGTACTGGGAGATACGCTACACCGATAAACTCATCTTT. Its translation is CALGVQPPFLRQYWEIRYTDKLIF.

This clone was detected only a few times. Being one base from a much bigger clone, this may be a read error. The V gene call is TRDV1, and the J gene call is absent; TRDD2, the table's D call, was not compared with the DNA. Germline-derived CDR1 and CDR2 are TSWWSYY and QGS. This CDR3 has 19 residues. CDR3 protein: CALGDTTPFLPWEPDKPIF. The DNA of the CDR3 is TGTGCTCTTGGGGACACCACGCCCTTCCTACCCTGGGAACCCGATAAACCCATCTTT.

To note about this clone: TCRdb's listed protein matches a much larger clone and diverges from this DNA's translation at residue 5, likely through a read error; the protein shown comes from the DNA. This sequence joins TRDV1 and TRDJ1; possible D gene TRDD3, 6 bases. No J segment appears in TCRdb, so it was assigned here by matching the sequence to germline. This CDR3 is 16 amino acids long. Per germline, CDR1 TSWWSYY and CDR2 QGS. As DNA, the CDR3 is TGTGCTCTTGGGAAACTAGGACACCGGGGGAGCGATAAACTCATCTTT. Encoded protein: CALGKLGHRGSDKLIF.

Concerning this clone itself: The mismatch at residue 6 between this DNA's translation and the TCRdb protein of a much larger clone likely reflects a read error; the protein shown is translated from the DNA. The J gene was not called, though the V gene is TRDV1; the D call in the table, TRDD3, was not verified against the DNA. The CDR3 contains 24 residues. CDR1 is TSWWSYY, CDR2 QGS, per germline. CDR3 sequence (DNA): TGTGCTCTTGGGGAACGCCCCCTACTTTTCTCTAGGTCCACGTTACTGGGGGATAAATATAAACTCATTTTT. This sequence encodes CALGERPLLFSRSTLLGDKYKLIF.

This clone was picked up a small number of times. This DNA's translation and the protein TCRdb lists, from a much larger clone, do not match at residue 9, likely due to a read error; the protein shown is translated from the DNA. The chain couples TRDV2 to TRDJ1; 8 bases map to TRDD3. Because TCRdb records no J gene, it was assigned here through a match of the DNA to germline. Trimming cost V 0 bases and J 0 bases; bases outside gene matches: 20. Germline V CDR1 and CDR2: GEAIGNYY, EKD. The CDR3 totals 21 residues. The CDR3: CACDTRPSCVLGASYTDKLIF. The CDR3, as DNA: TGTGCCTGTGACACCCGGCCTTCGTGCGTACTGGGGGCCTCGTACACCGATAAACTCATCTTT.

In this sample, this clone turned up many times. A much bigger clone sits one base away, suggesting this may be a read error. This same CDR3 is encoded by further DNA sequences in the sample. V and J are TRAV36/DV7 and TRDJ1, with 9 bases identical to TRDD3. This CDR3 is built from 21 residues. Germline V gives CDR1 VTNFRS, CDR2 LTSSGIE (reference sequence). The CDR3 protein is CAVGPHSYSTRGIHLPDKLIF. For the CDR3, the DNA is TGTGCTGTGGGACCGCATTCCTACTCAACTCGGGGGATACATCTCCCCGATAAGCTCATCTTT. The variable domain in full, completed from reference TRAV36/DV7 and TRDJ1, reads EDKVVQSPLSLVVHEGDTVTLNCSYEVTNFRSLLWYKQEKKAPTFLFMLTSSGIEKKSGRLSSILDKKELSSILNITATQTGDSAIYLCAVGPHSYSTRGIHLPDKLIFGKGTRVTVEP.

In the case of this clone: TCRdb's entry gives the protein of a much larger clone, which mismatches this DNA's translation at residue 5, likely from a read error; the protein reported here is translated from the DNA. The rearrangement joins TRDV1 to TRDJ1, with D possibly TRDD3 on 6 matching bases. No J gene was available from TCRdb, and it was assigned here by a germline match of the DNA. Germline assignment: CDR1 TSWWSYY and CDR2 QGS. The CDR3 consists of 17 residues. Trimming took off 4 bases at V and 0 bases at J, with 18 bases between the two ends. CDR3 sequence: CALGGLCVLGYTDKLIF. The CDR3 DNA reads as TGTGCTCTTGGGGGACTTTGCGTACTGGGATACACCGATAAACTCATCTTT.

This clone turned up a few times. With a far larger clone one base away, a read error is the likely cause. This specimen includes other DNA sequences encoding the same CDR3. The J gene went uncalled, whereas the V gene is TRDV2. Germline CDR1 is GEAIGNYY and CDR2 is EKD. The CDR3 contains 15 residues. This chain's CDR3 is CACDPLVLYTDKLIF. The CDR3 DNA reads TGTGCCTGTGACCCCCTGGTCCTTTACACCGATAAACTCATTTTT.

This chain uses TRDV1 with TRDJ1; D unresolved. CDR3 length: 13 amino acids. CDR1 and CDR2 from the germline V gene are TSWWSYY and QGS. V lost 4 bases and J lost 0, with 6 bases in between. The chain's CDR3 is CALGAPYTDKLIF. DNA for the CDR3: TGTGCTCTTGGGGCGCCCTACACCGATAAACTCATCTTT.

This clone appeared many times. One base separates it from a far larger clone, so it is likely a read error. At the DNA level, this CDR3 is encoded by other sequences in the same sample as well. The J gene is TRDJ1, the V gene TRDV1, with D possibly matching TRDD3 (5 bases). CDR1 and CDR2 from the germline V gene are TSWWSYY and QGS. The CDR3 is 16 amino acids. Here the CDR3 reads CALGEPRIRMPDKLIF. The CDR3 DNA follows: TGTGCTCTCGGGGAACCCCGGATCCGTATGCCCGATAAACTCATCTTT.

With regard to this clone: TCRdb's listed protein matches a much larger clone and diverges from this DNA's translation at residue 10, likely through a read error; the protein shown comes from the DNA. The chain employs TRDV1 and TRDJ1; 12 nucleotides line up with TRDD3. The J gene comes from matching the DNA to germline here; TCRdb lacks it. CDR3 size: 21 residues. The germline V gene encodes CDR1 TSWWSYY and CDR2 QGS. V shed 2 bases and J 3 bases; nucleotides not matched to a gene: 19. CDR3 nucleotide sequence: TGTGCTCTTGGGGAAACTACGAACCGTCTTACTGGGGGATACATCGCCGATAAACTCATCTTT. This codes for CALGETTNRLTGGYIADKLIF.